This TCR beta chain was found in a study of blood T cell repertoires in COVID-19. Across the study: Acute-phase and convalescent COVID-19 samples originated in the United States, Italy and Spain. PBMCs, B-cell-depleted T cells, or T cells provided the cDNA or gDNA that made up the material.

This clone has just a few counts. The V and J ends lost 6 bases and 9 bases respectively, with 12 bases between them. The CDR3 runs 12 residues. Germline-derived CDR1 and CDR2 are LNHDA and SQIVND (reference sequence). Cohorts were assigned according to the clinical history that participants reported. Source study methods: Quantification of nucleated cells was approximated via reference gene primer amplification. This table comes from immunoSEQ multiplex PCR, and its TCRdb copy is limited to in-frame clones, with some not included. V, J and clone size are taken as reported in that table, and D and trimming were inferred from the DNA itself. Seen here are 95,000 to 150,000 clones, around 84% observed once, and the top ten hold roughly 3.9%.

The chain is built from TRBV19 and TRBJ2-1; D possibly corresponds to TRBD2 (6 bases). The source of this sequence is a woman in her thirties who had recovered from COVID-19. Material: PBMCs or T cells enriched from blood (not recorded which). The CDR3 DNA reads as TGTGCCAGTAGGGAGTCGGGGGTTGAGCAGTTCTTC. As protein: CASRESGVEQFF.